The subject of this entry is one TCR beta chain. Its antigen is not identified. The data were obtained in a study of CD8+CD57+ T cells in acquired aplastic anemia. Whole-study context: Sorted CD4+ and CD8+ cell DNA averaged approximately 3.2 ug. Healthy donor CD4+ cell samples had a mean of about 10 million reads.

Investigators profiled TCR beta VDJ and CDR3 from genomic DNA template. Using its own MiXCR run on the reads, TCRdb lists one record per CDR3 protein. The profile covers a few hundred thousand distinct CDR3 sequences, with approximately 60% appearing a single time and around 32% taken by the ten largest. Trimming took off 1 base at V and 4 bases at J, with 11 bases between the two ends. Germline loops: CDR1 SGHTA, CDR2 FQGNSA. This CDR3 has 15 amino acids. Study findings and constraints: For CD8+ Simpson's diversity, patients and controls showed no significant difference.

The sample was sorted CD4+, CD8+, or CD8+CD57+ T cells (not recorded which) from PBMCs. The genes are TRBV7-2 and TRBJ2-1; D uncertain. The TCR originated in a human donor in good health. DNA for the CDR3: TGTGCCAGCAGCTTAGACATCACCTCATACAATGAGCAGTTCTTC. The encoded protein is CASSLDITSYNEQFF.